These 16 T cell receptor beta chains originate from one sample sequenced in a study of shared clonotypes between healthy human individuals. Produced via immunoSEQ multiplex PCR; TCRdb's table is partial and in-frame only. The sample shows about 2,500,000 clones, approximately 92% of them seen only once. Sequenced sample: naive CD4+ T cells sorted from blood. Stated subset: CD45RA+ positively selected. The receptors originated from a man aged 18 to 29 in good health.

The gene calls are TRBV5-4 and TRBJ2-3; the match to TRBD2 covers 13 bases. Germline loops: CDR1 SGHNT, CDR2 YYREEE (reference sequence). J lost 1 base, V lost 4 bases, and 6 bases had no gene match. The CDR3 is 17 residues long. The CDR3 sequence is CASSKLAGGPRTDTQYF. CDR3 DNA: TGTGCCAGCAGCAAACTAGCGGGGGGGCCTCGCACAGATACGCAGTATTTT.

This chain uses TRBV5-1 with TRBJ1-1; D is unresolved. The length of the CDR3 is 14 residues. Germline V CDR1 and CDR2: SGHRS, YFSETQ. Trimming shortened V by 6 bases and J by 3 bases, and 15 bases separated the two germline ends. The CDR3 sequence: CASTNAGGDTEAFF. In DNA, the CDR3 is TGCGCCAGCACCAATGCGGGTGGGGACACTGAAGCTTTCTTT.

Remarks on this clone: This sample includes further DNA sequences coding for the same CDR3. The gene calls are TRBV18 and TRBJ2-7; unclear D gene. This CDR3 comprises 12 residues. V lost 3 bases and J lost 4, with 7 bases in between. Per germline, CDR1 KGHSH and CDR2 LQKENI. The CDR3 here is CASSPGSYEQYF. The CDR3 nucleotides are TGTGCCAGCTCACCCGGCAGTTACGAGCAGTACTTC.

This clone has a single count. The chain joins TRBV5-1 to TRBJ2-7, with 10 bases lining up with TRBD2. With 0 bases clipped from V and 0 bases from J, the junction kept 3 bases outside the gene matches. The length of the CDR3 is 16 residues. Germline CDR1 SGHRS, CDR2 YFSETQ. The CDR3 sequence: CASSLDSGGSSYEQYF. The DNA of the CDR3 is TGCGCCAGCAGCTTGGATAGCGGGGGGAGCTCCTACGAGCAGTACTTC. Supplemented by reference TRBV5-1 and TRBJ2-7, the full variable domain reads KAGVTQTPRYLIKTRGQQVTLSCSPISGHRSVSWYQQTPGQGLQFLFEYFSETQRNKGNFPGRFSGRQFSNSRSEMNVSTLELGDSALYLCASSLDSGGSSYEQYFGPGTRLTVT.

The chain carries TRBV7-2 and TRBJ2-2, with TRBD1 as a possible D gene (5 bases). The CDR3 covers 17 residues. Trimming took off 1 base at V and 0 bases at J, with 12 bases between the two ends. CDR1 is SGHTA, CDR2 FQGNSA, per germline. Here the CDR3 DNA reads TGTGCCAGCAGCTTAGGCCAGGGCGGTACGAACACCGGGGAGCTGTTTTTT. Its protein is CASSLGQGGTNTGELFF.

The J gene is TRBJ1-5, the V gene TRBV15; D not certain. Germline-derived CDR1 and CDR2 are LNHNV and YYDKDF (reference sequence). V lost 5 bases, J lost 0 bases, and 14 bases lay in between. CDR3 length equals 16 residues. This CDR3 is CATSSQSPPSNQPQHF. The DNA of the CDR3 is TGTGCCACCAGCTCTCAAAGCCCCCCTAGCAATCAGCCCCAGCATTTT.

The chain employs TRBV11-2 and TRBJ1-3, with no clear D. Germline V lookup: CDR1 SGHAT, CDR2 FQNNGV. V was shortened by 5 bases and J by 0 bases, with 8 bases between the two germline ends. The CDR3 covers 14 residues. The CDR3 is CASSVRFSGNTIYF. The CDR3 DNA follows: TGTGCCAGCAGCGTCAGGTTCTCTGGAAACACCATATATTTT.

This clone showed up just a few times. V and J are TRBV7-9 and TRBJ1-1; D gene ambiguous. Germline loops: CDR1 SEHNR, CDR2 FQNEAQ (reference sequence). The CDR3 sequence is 12 residues long. Trimming pared 5 bases from V and 6 bases from J, leaving 10 bases between. The CDR3 nucleotides are TGTGCCAGCAGCCCCCCCGGCTCTGAAGCTTTCTTT. Protein product: CASSPPGSEAFF.

The chain uses TRBV11-2 and TRBJ1-2, with D uncertain. Trimming pared 1 base from V and 6 bases from J, leaving 18 bases between. The V gene's germline CDR1 is SGHAT and CDR2 FQNNGV. The length of the CDR3 is 16 residues. The CDR3, as DNA: TGTGCCAGCAGCTTAGGTCCCTTTGGGGAATATAATGGCTACACCTTC. Protein sequence: CASSLGPFGEYNGYTF. The full variable domain, completed using reference TRBV11-2 and TRBJ1-2, is EAGVAQSPRYKIIEKRQSVAFWCNPISGHATLYWYQQILGQGPKLLIQFQNNGVVDDSQLPKDRFSAERLKGVDSTLKIQPAKLEDSAVYLCASSLGPFGEYNGYTFGSGTRLTVV.

V gene TRBV4-2 combines with J gene TRBJ2-2; TRBD1 matches 8 bases. The CDR3 covers 17 residues. V lost 0 bases to trimming and J lost 3 bases; unmatched junction nucleotides: 6. Per germline, CDR1 LGHNA and CDR2 YNFKEQ. CDR3 in DNA: TGTGCCAGCAGCCAAGATTTAGGGACAGGCGACACCGGGGAGCTGTTTTTT. Translated, it gives CASSQDLGTGDTGELFF.

V is TRBV7-6 and J is TRBJ2-3, with 10 nucleotides matching TRBD1. V gave up 5 bases and J gave up 5 bases; unmatched junction bases: 10. This CDR3 region has 16 residues. Looked up from germline, CDR1 is SGHVS and CDR2 is FNYEAQ. The CDR3 loop reads CASSPSGDRGVDTQYF. DNA of the CDR3: TGTGCCAGCAGCCCGTCTGGGGACAGGGGAGTAGATACGCAGTATTTT.

This chain uses TRBV25-1 with TRBJ2-2; 8 bases map to TRBD1. The J segment lost 7 bases and the V segment lost 8 bases, leaving 9 bases of the junction unmatched. The V gene's germline CDR1 is MGHDK and CDR2 SYGVNS. This CDR3 has 14 amino acids. CDR3 residues: CASGGQDGIGELFF. CDR3 bases: TGTGCCAGCGGGGGACAGGATGGCATCGGGGAGCTGTTTTTT.

This clone was observed once. The V call is TRBV6-5, the J call TRBJ2-3; D is undetermined. This CDR3 region has 15 residues. The germline V and J ends were trimmed by 0 bases and 4 bases, with 11 bases remaining between them. Germline CDR1 reads MNHEY; CDR2 reads SVGAGI. The CDR3, as DNA: TGTGCCAGCAGTTACTCGGGCCTTCGGGCAGATACGCAGTATTTT. Translated, it gives CASSYSGLRADTQYF.

The V gene is TRBV10-2, the J gene TRBJ1-3, with unresolved D. Germline V gives CDR1 WSHSY, CDR2 SAAADI. The CDR3 contains 15 residues. The V end lost 3 bases, the J end lost 0 bases, and 9 bases lay between the germline ends. This chain's CDR3 is CASSEWVTSGNTIYF. The CDR3, as DNA: TGCGCCAGCAGTGAATGGGTTACCTCTGGAAACACCATATATTTT.

As to this clone: Within the sample, other DNA sequences also encode this same CDR3. This rearrangement joins TRBV5-4 to TRBJ2-7; 9 bases are shared with TRBD2. The CDR3 totals 13 residues. V gave up 3 bases and J gave up 4 bases; unmatched junction bases: 2. Germline CDR1 SGHNT, CDR2 YYREEE (reference sequence). This CDR3 reads CASSSGLAYEQYF. CDR3 DNA: TGTGCCAGCAGCTCGGGACTAGCTTACGAGCAGTACTTC.

Note on this clone: One end of the junction fails to match germline, which may point to a read error. In the same sample, other DNA sequences code for this CDR3. The chain uses TRBV5-4 and TRBJ1-2; D gene uncertain. The germline V gene has CDR1 SGHNT and CDR2 YYREEE (reference sequence). This CDR3 region has 15 residues. The CDR3 bases are TGCGCCAGCGCGACCGGGATCGTGGAGTTCGGTGGCTACACCTTC. This gives the protein CASATGIVEFGGYTF.